The T cell receptor beta chain described here comes from a study of shared clonotypes between healthy human individuals. Donors had no recently reported acute infections or vaccinations and were HIV-negative. This clone appeared a single time. Its antigen is currently unknown. For each subset, genomic DNA was distributed in equal portions over several immunoSEQ plates. The assay was immunoSEQ multiplex PCR, and TCRdb's table has in-frame clones only and misses some. The table lists about 660,000 clones, around two thirds of them singletons, with less than 2% in the top ten. CDR1 and CDR2 (germline): SGHRS, YFSETQ. Trimming took 8 bases from V and 3 from J; bases not matched to a gene: 5. The CDR3 consists of 13 residues. The study's findings and limits: On the whole, naive subsets had larger estimated richness than memory subsets had.

Sequenced input: memory CD4+ T cells sorted from blood. The subset: CD45RA-negative fraction. This receptor was taken from a woman in her twenties or thirties in good health. The chain has TRBV5-1 and TRBJ2-7, with 10 bases lining up with TRBD1. The DNA for the CDR3 is TGCGCCAGTGGGAGGACAGGGGGCTACGAGCAGTACTTC. Translated, it gives CASGRTGGYEQYF.